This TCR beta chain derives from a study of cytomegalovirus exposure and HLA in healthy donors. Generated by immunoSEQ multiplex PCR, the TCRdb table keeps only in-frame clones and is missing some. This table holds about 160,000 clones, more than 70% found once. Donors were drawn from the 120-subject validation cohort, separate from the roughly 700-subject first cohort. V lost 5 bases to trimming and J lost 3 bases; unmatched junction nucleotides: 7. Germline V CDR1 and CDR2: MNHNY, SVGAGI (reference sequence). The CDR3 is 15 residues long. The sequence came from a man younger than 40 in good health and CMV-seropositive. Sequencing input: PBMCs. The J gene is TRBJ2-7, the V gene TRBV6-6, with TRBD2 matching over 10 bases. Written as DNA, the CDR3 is TGTGCCAGCAGTCTCCTAGCGGGAGTTGGCTACGAGCAGTACTTC. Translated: CASSLLAGVGYEQYF.